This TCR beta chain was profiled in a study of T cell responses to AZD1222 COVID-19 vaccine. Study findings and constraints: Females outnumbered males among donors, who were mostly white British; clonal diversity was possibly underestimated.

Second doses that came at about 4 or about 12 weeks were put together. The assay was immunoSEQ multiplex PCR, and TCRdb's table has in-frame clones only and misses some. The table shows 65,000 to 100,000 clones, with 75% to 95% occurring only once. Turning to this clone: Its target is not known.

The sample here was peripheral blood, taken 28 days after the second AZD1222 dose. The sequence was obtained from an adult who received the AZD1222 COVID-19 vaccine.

CDR3 amino acids: CASSPLPGHQETQYF. The CDR3 nucleotides read TGTGCCAGCAGCCCTTTACCCGGCCACCAAGAGACCCAGTACTTC. The chain links TRBV7-9 to TRBJ2-5; D is ambiguous. Trimming took off 5 bases at V and 0 bases at J, with 13 bases between the two ends. In germline, CDR1 is SEHNR, CDR2 FQNEAQ (reference sequence). This CDR3 region has 15 residues.